The present TCR beta chain was sequenced within a study of monozygotic twins with inflammatory bowel disease. Each CDR3 protein gets one entry in TCRdb, which reprocessed the 5' RACE reads and gives no DNA. Reported are about 450,000 distinct CDR3 sequences; the ten largest clones contain 2.4%. The CDR3 consists of 14 residues. The clonotype was recovered from a human donor with ulcerative colitis or Crohn's disease, or a healthy co-twin of an affected twin (not recorded which). What was sequenced was blood. The J gene is TRBJ1-1, the V gene TRBV12-3 or TRBV12-4. The CDR3 reads CASSLTGWNTEAFF.